A selection of T cell receptor beta chains follows, all from one sample in a study of shared clonotypes between healthy human individuals. Clones were read by immunoSEQ multiplex PCR, and TCRdb kept only the in-frame ones, dropping some. This sample has 550,000 to 850,000 clones, with approximately 77% found just once. The sequenced sample was memory CD4+ T cells sorted from blood. The receptors come from a woman between 25 and 40 years old in good health. CDR3s include the opening cysteine and the closing phenylalanine or tryptophan. The D gene is left open where the match is weak. Only part of the rows carry a size: once, few, many, or a class if the clone is expanded.

j_call d_call clone_size v_call cdr3_aa cdr3_nt
TRBJ2-7 TRBD2 - TRBV18 CASSPGLAGYEQYF TGTGCCAGCTCACCCGGACTAGCGGGGTACGAGCAGTACTTC
TRBJ2-7 - - TRBV29-1 CSVGQNYEQYF TGCAGCGTCGGACAGAACTACGAGCAGTACTTC
TRBJ1-2 TRBD1 - TRBV5-1 CASHPGRDSYGYTF TGCGCCAGCCACCCTGGCAGGGACAGCTATGGCTACACCTTC
TRBJ2-5 - - TRBV28 CASRSGEARDGETQYF TGTGCCAGCAGATCCGGGGAGGCAAGAGACGGGGAGACCCAGTACTTC
TRBJ1-2 - few TRBV7-9 CASSLGGAGEGYGYTF TGTGCCAGCAGCTTGGGGGGCGCAGGGGAAGGCTATGGCTACACCTTC
TRBJ1-5 - many TRBV7-2 CASLLTYGNQPQHF TGTGCCAGCCTGTTGACCTATGGCAATCAGCCCCAGCATTTT
TRBJ1-6 TRBD1 - TRBV7-2 CASSLGTGTNSPLHF TGTGCCAGCAGCTTAGGGACAGGGACCAATTCACCCCTCCACTTT
TRBJ1-1 - many TRBV28 CASSRRGPIRGTEAFF TGTGCCAGCAGCCGACGTGGACCCATTCGTGGCACTGAAGCTTTCTTT
TRBJ1-4 - many TRBV6-5 CASSSSRGKLFF TGTGCCAGCAGTTCCTCGAGGGGGAAACTGTTTTTT
TRBJ2-7 - - TRBV21-1 CASSKAGQGGHEQYF TGTGCCAGCAGCAAAGCGGGGCAGGGAGGCCACGAGCAGTACTTC